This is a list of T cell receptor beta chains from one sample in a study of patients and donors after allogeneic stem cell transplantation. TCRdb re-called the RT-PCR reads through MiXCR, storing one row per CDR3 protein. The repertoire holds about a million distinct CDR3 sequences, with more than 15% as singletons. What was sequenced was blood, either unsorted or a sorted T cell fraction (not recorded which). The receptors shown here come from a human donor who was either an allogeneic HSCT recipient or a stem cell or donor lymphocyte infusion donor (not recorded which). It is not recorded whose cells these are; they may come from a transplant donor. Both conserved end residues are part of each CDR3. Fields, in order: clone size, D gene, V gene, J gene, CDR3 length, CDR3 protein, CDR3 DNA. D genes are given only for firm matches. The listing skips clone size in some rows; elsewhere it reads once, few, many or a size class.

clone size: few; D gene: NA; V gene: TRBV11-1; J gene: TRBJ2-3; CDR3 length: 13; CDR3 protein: CASSDQNTDTQYF; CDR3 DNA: TGTGCCAGCAGCGACCAGAACACAGATACGCAGTATTTT
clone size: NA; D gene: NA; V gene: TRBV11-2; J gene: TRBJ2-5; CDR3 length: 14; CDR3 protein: CASSYTGHGETQYF; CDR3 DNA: TGTGCCAGCTCCTATACAGGGCATGGGGAGACCCAGTACTTC
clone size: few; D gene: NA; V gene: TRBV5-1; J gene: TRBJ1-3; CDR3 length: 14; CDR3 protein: CASRIGLSGNTIYF; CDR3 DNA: TGCGCCAGCAGAATAGGGCTGTCTGGAAACACCATATATTTT
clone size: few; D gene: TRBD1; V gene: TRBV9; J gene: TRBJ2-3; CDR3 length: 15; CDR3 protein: CASSTPGTGPDTQYF; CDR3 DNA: TGTGCCAGCAGCACCCCCGGGACAGGGCCAGATACGCAGTATTTT
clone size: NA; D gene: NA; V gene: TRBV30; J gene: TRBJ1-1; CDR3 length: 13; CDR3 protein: CAWSVRTAPEAFF; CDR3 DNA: TGTGCCTGGAGTGTCCGGACCGCCCCTGAAGCTTTCTTT
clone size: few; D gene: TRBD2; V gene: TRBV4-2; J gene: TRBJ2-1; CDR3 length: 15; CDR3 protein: CASGVPSGREAEQFF; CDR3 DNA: TGTGCCAGCGGAGTGCCTAGCGGGAGGGAGGCAGAGCAGTTCTTC
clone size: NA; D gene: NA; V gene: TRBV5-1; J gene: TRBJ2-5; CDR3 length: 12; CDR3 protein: CASSLYWATQYF; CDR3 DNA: TGCGCCAGCAGCCTGTATTGGGCGACCCAGTACTTC
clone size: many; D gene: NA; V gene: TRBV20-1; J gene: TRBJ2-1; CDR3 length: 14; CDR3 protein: CSARETGPGHEQFF; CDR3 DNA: TGCAGTGCTAGAGAGACCGGTCCGGGCCATGAGCAGTTCTTC
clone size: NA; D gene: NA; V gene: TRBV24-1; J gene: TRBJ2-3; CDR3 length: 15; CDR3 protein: CATSDPREGTDTQYF; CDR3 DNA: TGTGCCACCAGTGATCCCCGGGAAGGCACAGATACGCAGTATTTT
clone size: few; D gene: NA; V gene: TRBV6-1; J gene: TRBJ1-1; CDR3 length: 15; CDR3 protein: CASRLQGEVNTEAFF; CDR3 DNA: TGTGCCAGCAGGCTACAGGGAGAGGTGAACACTGAAGCTTTCTTT
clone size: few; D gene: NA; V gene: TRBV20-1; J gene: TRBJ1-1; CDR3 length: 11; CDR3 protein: CSARIDTEAFF; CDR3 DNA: TGCAGTGCTAGAATTGACACTGAAGCTTTCTTT
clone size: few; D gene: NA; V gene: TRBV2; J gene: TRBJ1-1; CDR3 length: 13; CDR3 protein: CASSANMNTEAFF; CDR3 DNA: TGTGCCAGCAGTGCGAACATGAACACTGAAGCTTTCTTT
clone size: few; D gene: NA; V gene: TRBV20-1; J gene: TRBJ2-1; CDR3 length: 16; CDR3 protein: CSAGVGGGRNYNEQFF; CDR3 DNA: TGCAGTGCTGGCGTGGGGGGAGGACGGAACTACAATGAGCAGTTCTTC
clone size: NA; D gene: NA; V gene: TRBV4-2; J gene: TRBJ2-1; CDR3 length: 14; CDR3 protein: CASSQVHWEGEQFF; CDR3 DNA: TGTGCCAGCAGCCAAGTTCATTGGGAAGGTGAGCAGTTCTTC
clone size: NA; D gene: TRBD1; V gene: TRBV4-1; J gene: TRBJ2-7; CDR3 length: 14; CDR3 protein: CASSQGTGYYEQYF; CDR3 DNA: TGCGCCAGCAGCCAAGGGACAGGGTACTACGAGCAGTACTTC
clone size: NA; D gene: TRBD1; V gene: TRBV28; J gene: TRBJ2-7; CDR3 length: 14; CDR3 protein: CASSKDRVLGEQYF; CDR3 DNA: TGTGCCAGCAGCAAGGACAGGGTACTAGGCGAGCAGTACTTC
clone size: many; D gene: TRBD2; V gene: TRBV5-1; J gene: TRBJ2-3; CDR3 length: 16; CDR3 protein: CASGRLAGDLTDTQYF; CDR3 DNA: TGCGCCAGCGGTAGACTAGCGGGGGACCTCACAGATACGCAGTATTTT
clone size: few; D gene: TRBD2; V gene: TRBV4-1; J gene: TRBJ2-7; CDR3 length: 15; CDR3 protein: CASSQTSGPSYEQYF; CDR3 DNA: TGCGCCAGCAGCCAAACTAGCGGGCCCTCCTACGAGCAGTACTTC
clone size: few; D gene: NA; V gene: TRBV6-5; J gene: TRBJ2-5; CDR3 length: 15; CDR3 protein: CASSYLRSYKETQYF; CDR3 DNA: TGTGCCAGCAGTTATCTTAGATCCTACAAAGAGACCCAGTACTTC
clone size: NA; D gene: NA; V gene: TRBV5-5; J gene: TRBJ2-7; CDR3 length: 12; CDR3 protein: CASRDGTAEQYF; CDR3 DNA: TGTGCCAGCAGGGATGGGACTGCCGAGCAGTACTTC
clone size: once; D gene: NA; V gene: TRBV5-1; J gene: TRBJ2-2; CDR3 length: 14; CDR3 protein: CASSRGQPTGELFF; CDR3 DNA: TGCGCCAGCAGCCGCGGACAGCCCACCGGGGAGCTGTTTTTT
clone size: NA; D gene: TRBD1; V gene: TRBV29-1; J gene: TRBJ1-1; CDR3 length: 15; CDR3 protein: CSVATGGLANTEAFF; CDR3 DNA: TGCAGCGTGGCCACAGGGGGCCTGGCGAACACTGAAGCTTTCTTT
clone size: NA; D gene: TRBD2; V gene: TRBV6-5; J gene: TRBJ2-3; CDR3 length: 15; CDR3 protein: CASSYSGLITDTQYF; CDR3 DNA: TGTGCCAGCAGTTACTCGGGACTAATCACAGATACGCAGTATTTT
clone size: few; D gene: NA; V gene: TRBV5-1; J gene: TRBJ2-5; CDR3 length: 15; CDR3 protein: CASSLQGGGQETQYF; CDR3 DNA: TGCGCCAGCAGCTTACAAGGGGGGGGGCAAGAGACCCAGTACTTC
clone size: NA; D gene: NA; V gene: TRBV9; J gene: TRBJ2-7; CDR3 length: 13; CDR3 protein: CASSVGDNYEQYF; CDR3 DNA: TGTGCCAGCAGCGTTGGAGATAACTACGAGCAGTACTTC
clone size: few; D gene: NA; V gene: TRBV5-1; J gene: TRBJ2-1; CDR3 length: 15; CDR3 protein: CASSLEFGNYNEQFF; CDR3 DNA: TGCGCCAGCAGCTTGGAATTCGGGAACTACAATGAGCAGTTCTTC
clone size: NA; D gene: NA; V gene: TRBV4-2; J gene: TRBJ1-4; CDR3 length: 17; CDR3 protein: CASSHLLRGARNEKLFF; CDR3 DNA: TGTGCCAGCAGCCACTTGCTTCGGGGCGCGAGGAATGAAAAACTGTTTTTT
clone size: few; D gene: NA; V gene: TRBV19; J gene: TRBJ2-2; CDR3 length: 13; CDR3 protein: CASSIGGAGELFF; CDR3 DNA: TGTGCCAGTAGTATCGGTGGGGCCGGGGAGCTGTTTTTT
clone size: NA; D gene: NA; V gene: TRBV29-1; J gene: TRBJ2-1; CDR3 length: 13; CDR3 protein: CSVIGISYNEQFF; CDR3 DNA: TGCAGCGTTATCGGTATCTCCTACAATGAGCAGTTCTTC
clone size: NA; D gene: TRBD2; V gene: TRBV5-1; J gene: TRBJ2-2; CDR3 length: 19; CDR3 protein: CASSLVGIAGGPHTGELFF; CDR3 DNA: TGCGCCAGCAGCTTGGTAGGAATCGCGGGGGGGCCACACACCGGGGAGCTGTTTTTT
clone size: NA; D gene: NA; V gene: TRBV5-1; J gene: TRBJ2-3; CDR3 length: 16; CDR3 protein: CASRGGGLSSTDTQYF; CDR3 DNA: TGCGCCAGCAGGGGGGGCGGACTATCTAGCACAGATACGCAGTATTTT
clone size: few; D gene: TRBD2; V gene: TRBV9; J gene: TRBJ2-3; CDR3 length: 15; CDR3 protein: CASSPLAGRVDTQYF; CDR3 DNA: TGTGCCAGCAGCCCCTTGGCGGGGAGGGTAGATACGCAGTATTTT
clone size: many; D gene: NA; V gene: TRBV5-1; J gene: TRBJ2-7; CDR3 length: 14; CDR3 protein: CASSLNRDLYEQYF; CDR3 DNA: TGCGCCAGCAGCTTGAACAGGGACCTCTACGAGCAGTACTTC
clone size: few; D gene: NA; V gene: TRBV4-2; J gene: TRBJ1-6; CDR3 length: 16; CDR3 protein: CASSQEYWQGNSPLHF; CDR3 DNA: TGTGCCAGCAGCCAAGAATATTGGCAGGGGAATTCACCCCTCCACTTT
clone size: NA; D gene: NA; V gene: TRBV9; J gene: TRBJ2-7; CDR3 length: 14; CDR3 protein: CASSPLSMVGEQYF; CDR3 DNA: TGTGCCAGCAGCCCCCTATCGATGGTAGGCGAGCAGTACTTC
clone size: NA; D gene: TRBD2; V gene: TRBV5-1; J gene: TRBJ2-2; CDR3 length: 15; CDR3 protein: CASTSGRQNTGELFF; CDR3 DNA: TGCGCCAGCACTAGCGGGAGACAGAACACCGGGGAGCTGTTTTTT
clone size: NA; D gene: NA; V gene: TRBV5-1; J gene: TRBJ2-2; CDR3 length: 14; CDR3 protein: CASSSGQSTGELFF; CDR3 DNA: TGCGCCAGCAGCTCGGGGCAGAGCACCGGGGAGCTGTTTTTT
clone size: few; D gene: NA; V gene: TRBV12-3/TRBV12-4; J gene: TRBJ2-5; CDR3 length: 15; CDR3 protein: CASSMGRNLQETQYF; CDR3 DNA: TGTGCCAGCAGTATGGGACGGAACCTACAAGAGACCCAGTACTTC
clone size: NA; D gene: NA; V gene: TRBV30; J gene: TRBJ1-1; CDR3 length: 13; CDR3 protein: CAWRTGSGTEAFF; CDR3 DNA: TGTGCCTGGAGGACGGGTTCAGGCACTGAAGCTTTCTTT
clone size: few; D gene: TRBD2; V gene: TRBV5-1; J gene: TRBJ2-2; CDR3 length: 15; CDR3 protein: CASSSGTSGTGELFF; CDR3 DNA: TGCGCCAGCAGCTCCGGGACTAGTGGCACCGGGGAGCTGTTTTTT
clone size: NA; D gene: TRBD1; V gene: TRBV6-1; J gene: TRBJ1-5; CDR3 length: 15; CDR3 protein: CASTSPGQGSQPQHF; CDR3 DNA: TGTGCCAGCACATCACCGGGACAGGGGAGTCAGCCCCAGCATTTT
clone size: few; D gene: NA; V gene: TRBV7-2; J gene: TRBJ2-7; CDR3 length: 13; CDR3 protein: CASSLAAAYEQYF; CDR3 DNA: TGTGCCAGCAGCTTAGCTGCGGCCTACGAGCAGTACTTC
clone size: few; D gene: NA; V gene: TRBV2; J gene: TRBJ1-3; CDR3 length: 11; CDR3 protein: CASSAQGRAYF; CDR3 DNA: TGTGCCAGCAGTGCTCAGGGGCGCGCGTATTTT
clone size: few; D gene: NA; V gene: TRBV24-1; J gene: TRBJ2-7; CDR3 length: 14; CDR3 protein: CATSAHDKSYEQYF; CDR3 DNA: TGTGCCACCAGTGCCCATGACAAGTCCTACGAGCAGTACTTC
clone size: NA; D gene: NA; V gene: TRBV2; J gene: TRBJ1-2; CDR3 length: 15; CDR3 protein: CASSGIQATGYGYTF; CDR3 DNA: TGTGCCAGCAGTGGGATTCAGGCCACGGGCTATGGCTACACCTTC
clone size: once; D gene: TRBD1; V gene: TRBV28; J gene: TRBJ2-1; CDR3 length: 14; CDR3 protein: CASRPDRWDNEQFF; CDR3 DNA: TGTGCCAGCAGACCGGACAGGTGGGACAATGAGCAGTTCTTC
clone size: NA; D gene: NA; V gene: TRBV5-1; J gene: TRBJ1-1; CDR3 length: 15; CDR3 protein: CASSLEGDPYTEAFF; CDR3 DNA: TGCGCCAGCAGCTTGGAGGGCGACCCCTACACTGAAGCTTTCTTT
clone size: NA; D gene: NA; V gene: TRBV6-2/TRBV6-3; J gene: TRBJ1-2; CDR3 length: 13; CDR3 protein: CASSYLPNYGYTF; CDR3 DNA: TGTGCCAGCAGTTACTTGCCTAACTATGGCTACACCTTC
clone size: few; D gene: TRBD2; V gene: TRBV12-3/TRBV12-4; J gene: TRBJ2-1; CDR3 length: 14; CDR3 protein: CASSPTSGNNEQFF; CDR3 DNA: TGTGCCAGCAGCCCCACTAGCGGGAACAATGAGCAGTTCTTC
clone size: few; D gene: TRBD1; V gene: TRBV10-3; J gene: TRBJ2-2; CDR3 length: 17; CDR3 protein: CAINSPPDREGTGELFF; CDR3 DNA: TGTGCCATCAACTCCCCCCCTGACAGGGAAGGGACCGGGGAGCTGTTTTTT
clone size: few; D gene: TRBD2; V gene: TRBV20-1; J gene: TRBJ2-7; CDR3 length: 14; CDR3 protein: CSARYAGGQSEQYF; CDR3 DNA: TGCAGTGCTAGGTACGCGGGAGGCCAGTCGGAGCAGTACTTC
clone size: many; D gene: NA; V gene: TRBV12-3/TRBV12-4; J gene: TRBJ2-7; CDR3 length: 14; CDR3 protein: CASSLEQVLYEQYF; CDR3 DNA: TGTGCCAGCAGTTTAGAACAGGTACTCTACGAGCAGTACTTC
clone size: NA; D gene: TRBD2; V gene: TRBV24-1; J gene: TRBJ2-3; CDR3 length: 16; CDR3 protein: CATSDPQAGYTDTQYF; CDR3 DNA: TGTGCCACCAGTGATCCACAAGCGGGATACACAGATACGCAGTATTTT
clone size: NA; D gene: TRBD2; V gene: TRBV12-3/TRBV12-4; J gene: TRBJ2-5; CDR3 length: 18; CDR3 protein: CASSSRLPTSGGKETQYF; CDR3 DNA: TGTGCCAGCAGTTCGCGCCTTCCGACTAGCGGGGGGAAAGAGACCCAGTACTTC
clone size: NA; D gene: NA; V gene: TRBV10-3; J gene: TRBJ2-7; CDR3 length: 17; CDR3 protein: CAISEPIGLSSSYEQYF; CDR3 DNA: TGTGCCATCAGTGAGCCTATTGGACTATCTAGCTCCTACGAGCAGTACTTC
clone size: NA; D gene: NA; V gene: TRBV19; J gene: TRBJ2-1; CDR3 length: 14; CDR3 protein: CASTREAPYNEQFF; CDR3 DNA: TGTGCCAGTACCAGGGAGGCCCCATACAATGAGCAGTTCTTC
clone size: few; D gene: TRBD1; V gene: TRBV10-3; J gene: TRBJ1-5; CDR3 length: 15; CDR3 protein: CAIGPGQSSNQPQHF; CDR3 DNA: TGTGCCATCGGTCCGGGACAGTCTAGCAATCAGCCCCAGCATTTT
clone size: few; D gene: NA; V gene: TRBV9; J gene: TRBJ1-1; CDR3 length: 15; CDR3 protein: CASSEAESMRTEAFF; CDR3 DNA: TGTGCCAGCAGCGAGGCAGAGTCTATGCGGACTGAAGCTTTCTTT
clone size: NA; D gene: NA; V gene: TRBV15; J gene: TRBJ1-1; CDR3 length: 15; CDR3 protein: CATSTESRENTEAFF; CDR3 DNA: TGTGCCACCAGCACTGAGAGCAGGGAGAACACTGAAGCTTTCTTT